This T cell receptor (beta chain) was found in a study of T cell responses to AZD1222 COVID-19 vaccine. The study, taken as a whole, reports: Reportedly, nearly half of unique spike TCRs recognized epitopes outside B.1.351/B.1.1.7 mutations. Recipients of two AZD1222 doses showed rising Spike-specific TCR breadth and depth. The repertoires were collected only after the peak T cell response. White British ancestry dominated among donors, who included more females, and clonal diversity was possibly underestimated.

This CDR3 spans 13 amino acids. From germline, CDR1 is MDHEN and CDR2 SYDVKM. J gave up 3 bases and V 9 bases, and 7 bases lay outside the gene matches. The method was immunoSEQ multiplex PCR; TCRdb's version includes in-frame clones alone and lacks a portion of them. The table includes roughly 150,000 clones, about 89% detected once. This clone was seen once. What it binds is not known. This material consisted of peripheral blood, taken 28 days after the second AZD1222 dose. This TCR came from an adult who received the AZD1222 COVID-19 vaccine. The chain uses TRBV28 and TRBJ2-7, with 8 bases fitting TRBD2. The CDR3 sequence is CASSGGVNYEQYF. The CDR3 nucleotides are TGTGCCAGTTCCGGGGGGGTCAACTACGAGCAGTACTTC.